Described below is a single T cell receptor beta chain sequence and its context. This sample stems from a study of CD8 T cells in Susac syndrome. RNA, at about 0.45 to 1 ug, was reverse transcribed with random hexamers. Amplification of TCR beta CDR3 was carried out by immunoSEQ multiplex PCR, which covered 54 Vbeta and 13 Jbeta segments. One entry per CDR3 protein, called by TCRdb with MiXCR from the immunoSEQ multiplex PCR reads. Altogether approximately 200,000 distinct CDR3 sequences are present, about 95% being singletons, with the ten largest covering 0.093%. Unmatched junction bases numbered 10, after V lost 7 bases and J lost 5 bases. From germline, CDR1 is MNHEY and CDR2 SVGAGI. The CDR3 consists of 14 residues. FACS enriched CD8+ TEMRA cells, while bulk CD8+ and CD4+ were negatively isolated.

Sequencing used CD4+ T cells from PBMCs. This sequence joins TRBV6-5 and TRBJ1-1; TRBD1 matches at 7 bases. This clonotype was sampled from a human donor with multiple sclerosis. The CDR3 bases are TGTGCCAGCATCAGTATAGGGGGCGAGACTGAAGCTTTCTTT. Residues: CASISIGGETEAFF.